What follows is one T cell receptor beta chain and its context. This sample was included in a study of OX40 agonist ivuxolimab in advanced cancers. The assay was immunoSEQ multiplex PCR, and TCRdb's table has in-frame clones only and misses some. The table has some 50,000 clones, about nine tenths seen once. The CDR3 has 18 amino acids. Per the germline V gene, CDR1 is MNHEY and CDR2 is SMNVEV (reference sequence). Trimming cost V 1 base and J 2 bases; bases outside gene matches: 10. This clonotype was obtained from an adult with an advanced solid tumor such as melanoma, head and neck, liver or kidney cancer. The chain links TRBV27 to TRBJ2-4; 8 positions match TRBD1. The sample in question was CD4+ or CD8+ T cells sorted from blood, obtained in a trial of the OX40 agonist ivuxolimab. CDR3 DNA: TGTGCCAGCAGTTTATTATGGGGACAGGACCCATCCAAAAACATTCAGTACTTC. Translating it yields CASSLLWGQDPSKNIQYF.